The 11 T cell receptor beta chains below come from one sample, sequenced in a study of preoperative IRX-2 immunotherapy in early breast cancer. Treatment here: preoperative locoregional IRX-2 cytokine immunotherapy. Some clones are missing from TCRdb's copy, which holds only in-frame ones; the method was immunoSEQ multiplex PCR. The sample includes about 98,000 clones, approximately 90% of them seen just once. The sequences come from tumor tissue, collected after IRX-2 immunotherapy. The receptors derive from a human donor with breast cancer.

This chain uses TRBV5-1 with TRBJ2-5, with TRBD1 matching over 8 bases. The CDR3 extends over 15 amino acids. The junction had 6 bases not matched to a gene; V was cut back by 0 bases and J by 5 bases. Germline V gene sequence: CDR1 SGHRS, CDR2 YFSETQ. The CDR3 sequence: CASSLGPGGEETQYF. The CDR3 DNA reads as TGCGCCAGCAGCTTGGGGCCAGGGGGCGAGGAGACCCAGTACTTC.

This chain connects TRBV7-7 to TRBJ1-6; 11 bases agree with TRBD1. Germline assignment: CDR1 SSHAT and CDR2 FNYEAQ (reference sequence). The CDR3 consists of 15 residues. With V trimmed by 3 bases and J by 7 bases, 2 bases remained unmatched. Written as DNA, the CDR3 is TGTGCCAGCAGCTTGCGGGACAGGGGGAATTCACCCCTCCACTTT. Protein product: CASSLRDRGNSPLHF.

This clone was counted a few times. The chain carries TRBV6-8 and TRBJ1-6; D gene unclear. The ends were cut back, 7 bases at V and 2 bases at J, with 6 bases in the middle. The CDR3 spans 13 residues. The germline V gene has CDR1 MNHGY and CDR2 SAAAGT. CDR3 coding DNA: TGTGCCAGCAAGGCTACCTATAATTCACCCCTCCACTTT. It yields the protein CASKATYNSPLHF.

This chain links TRBV28 with TRBJ2-1; no definite D call. V lost 6 bases, J lost 0 bases, and 6 bases lay in between. Germline V gene sequence: CDR1 MDHEN, CDR2 SYDVKM. The CDR3 has 13 amino acids. CDR3 region: CASSPSSYNEQFF. For the CDR3, the DNA is TGTGCCAGCAGCCCCAGCTCCTACAATGAGCAGTTCTTC.

This clone was seen once. This chain links TRBV28 with TRBJ1-6; D call uncertain. V was pared by 6 bases and J by 8 bases, with 14 bases between. Germline loops: CDR1 MDHEN, CDR2 SYDVKM. This CDR3 is 14 amino acids long. The CDR3 spells CASSLVRTYSPLHF. The CDR3 DNA sequence: TGTGCCAGCAGCCTAGTCCGAACCTATTCACCCCTCCACTTT.

This clone appeared a single time. The chain links TRBV11-3 to TRBJ1-3; D perhaps matches TRBD1 (6 bases). V was cut by 4 bases and J by 0 bases, with 16 bases left in between. CDR1 is SGHNT and CDR2 is YENEEA in the germline V gene. The CDR3 contains 17 residues. The CDR3 DNA reads as TGTGCCAGCAGCTCGGGGGCGGGCCTTAGCTCTGGAAACACCATATATTTT. This translates into CASSSGAGLSSGNTIYF.

The gene calls are TRBV1 and TRBJ2-1; the table's D call, TRBD1, has no DNA check behind it. TRBV1 is shown as a pseudogene. This CDR3 has 15 amino acids. The CDR3 reads CASSPNLQGHNEQFF. CDR3 nucleotides: TGCGCCAGCAGCCCCAATCTACAGGGACACAATGAGCAGTTCTTC.

The gene calls are TRBV5-1 and TRBJ2-1; weak D call: TRBD1 (6 bases). This CDR3 has 15 residues. Between the trimmed V and J ends, which lost 4 bases and 6 bases, there was a span of 17 bases. Germline CDR1 reads SGHRS; CDR2 reads YFSETQ. The CDR3 bases are TGCGCCAGCAGCCTTCTAGTGGGACAACTCAATGAGCAGTTCTTC. This translates into CASSLLVGQLNEQFF.

J is TRBJ2-1 and V is TRBV5-1, with TRBD1 identical over 7 bases. The V and J ends lost 5 bases and 12 bases, in that order; junction bases with no gene match: 20. The CDR3 runs to 16 residues. Germline CDR1 SGHRS, CDR2 YFSETQ. The CDR3 sequence is CASSENPGQTTLRQFF. The CDR3 DNA reads TGCGCCAGCAGTGAGAACCCGGGACAGACTACCTTGCGGCAGTTCTTC.

The chain recombines TRBV14 with TRBJ1-2, with D perhaps TRBD1 (6 bases). The V gene's germline CDR1 is SGHDN and CDR2 FVKESK. V was clipped by 0 bases and J by 3 bases, with 8 bases between them. The length of the CDR3 is 14 residues. The CDR3: CASSQDQGYYGYTF. CDR3 nucleotide sequence: TGTGCCAGCAGCCAAGACCAGGGGTACTATGGCTACACCTTC.

The rearrangement uses TRBV28 and TRBJ1-2; D is perhaps TRBD1 (5 bases). This CDR3 is built from 13 residues. CDR1 is MDHEN, CDR2 SYDVKM, per germline. V dropped 3 bases and J dropped 4 bases, with 9 bases sitting between them. CDR3 residues: CASSLGQGYGYTF. The CDR3 DNA sequence: TGTGCCAGCAGTTTGGGCCAGGGCTATGGCTACACCTTC.